These 16 T cell receptor beta chains were all obtained from the same sample, sequenced in a study of blood T cells in healthy people across ages. For the second PCR, which ran for about 7 to 11 cycles, a sample-barcoded 5' primer and a J-beta primer mix were used. TCRdb independently ran MiXCR on the 5' RACE reads; one entry per CDR3 protein. The data contain fewer than 1.5 million distinct CDR3 sequences, 40% to 50% of them singletons. Material: blood. All receptors come from a woman under 30 in good health.

The V gene is TRBV6-5, the J gene TRBJ2-7, with 10 positions matching TRBD2. The CDR3 runs 13 residues. V gave up 2 bases and J gave up 7 bases; unmatched junction bases: 2. CDR1 is MNHEY and CDR2 is SVGAGI in the germline V gene. The CDR3: CASSYLAGEEQYF. The CDR3 bases are TGTGCCAGCAGTTACCTAGCGGGAGAAGAGCAGTACTTC.

This sequence joins TRBV11-2 and TRBJ2-7; 8 nucleotides line up with TRBD2. V dropped 2 bases and J dropped 3; count of bases not matched to a gene: 3. This CDR3 contains 14 residues. Germline V lookup: CDR1 SGHAT, CDR2 FQNNGV. CDR3 bases: TGTGCCAGCAGCTTAATGGGACTAGGCTACGAGCAGTACTTC. It specifies CASSLMGLGYEQYF.

V and J are TRBV7-2 and TRBJ2-1; 8 bases line up with TRBD2. Germline CDR1 SGHTA, CDR2 FQGNSA. This CDR3 contains 18 residues. V shed 2 bases and J 3 bases; nucleotides not matched to a gene: 12. The CDR3 bases are TGTGCCAGCAGCTTAAGGGTGGGAGCGGGGGACCGCTACAATGAGCAGTTCTTC. Protein product: CASSLRVGAGDRYNEQFF.

The rearrangement links TRBV28 to TRBJ2-3; D possibly matches TRBD1 or TRBD2 (6 bases each). The CDR3 runs to 17 residues. The germline gives CDR1 MDHEN, CDR2 SYDVKM. Trimming took 6 bases from V and 3 from J, leaving 22 bases between them. CDR3 coding DNA: TGTGCCAGCAGCAAACCGATTACAGGGACTCCAACAGATACGCAGTATTTT. This translates into CASSKPITGTPTDTQYF.

As concerns this clonotype: A much larger clone is a single base away; this may be a read error. The chain employs TRBV13 and TRBJ2-4, with D unclear. The assigned J gene may be wrong: the sequence end matches TRBJ2-5 better. Germline V gives CDR1 PRHDT, CDR2 FYEKMQ (reference sequence). The CDR3 has 15 residues. CDR3 nucleotides: TGTACCAGCAGCTTACTTGCTCCCCTCCAAGAGACCCAGTACTTC. It is translated as CTSSLLAPLQETQYF.

The chain carries TRBV5-6 and TRBJ2-1, with 7 bases lining up with TRBD2. V lost 1 base, J lost 2 bases, and 3 bases stayed unmatched. Germline loops: CDR1 SGHDT, CDR2 YYEEEE. The CDR3 spans 15 residues. CDR3 sequence: CASSLPSGTYNEQFF. CDR3 bases: TGTGCCAGCAGCTTGCCTAGCGGAACCTACAATGAGCAGTTCTTC.

The chain has TRBV3-1 and TRBJ2-7; D perhaps matches TRBD2 (6 bases). Trimming took off 0 bases at V and 5 bases at J, with 20 bases between the two ends. This CDR3 is 17 amino acids long. In germline, CDR1 is LGHDT, CDR2 YNNKEL (reference sequence). The CDR3 spells CASSQEYVGRREHEQYF. The CDR3 DNA reads as TGTGCCAGCAGCCAAGAATATGTGGGACGGAGGGAGCACGAGCAGTACTTC.

The gene calls are TRBV6-5 and TRBJ2-7; 9 bases agree with TRBD1. CDR1 and CDR2 (germline): MNHEY, SVGAGI. The CDR3 extends over 14 amino acids. Losses at the gene ends were 3 bases for V and 5 bases for J; bases not matched to a gene: 5. The CDR3 DNA reads as TGTGCCAGCAGTTATGGACAGGGGTTGGACGAGCAGTACTTC. Its protein is CASSYGQGLDEQYF.

The chain couples TRBV12-3 or TRBV12-4 to TRBJ1-6; 11 bases fit TRBD1. The length of the CDR3 is 14 residues. The V segment lost 6 bases and the J segment 5 bases; nucleotides outside the gene matches: 0. DNA for the CDR3: TGTGCCAGCAGGGGACAGGGGGATAATTCACCCCTCCACTTT. This codes for CASRGQGDNSPLHF.

The chain links TRBV20-1 to TRBJ1-1; D is undetermined. The germline CDR1 and CDR2 sequences are DFQATT and SNEGSKA (reference sequence). Trimming left V 2 bases short and J 0 bases short, with 7 bases between. There are 13 residues in the CDR3. The CDR3 sequence: CSARKVMNTEAFF. CDR3 DNA sequence: TGCAGTGCTAGAAAGGTCATGAACACTGAAGCTTTCTTT.

This rearrangement joins TRBV7-2 to TRBJ2-3; D is perhaps TRBD1 (5 bases). Germline loops: CDR1 SGHTA, CDR2 FQGNSA. This CDR3 contains 15 residues. V lost 1 base to trimming and J lost 4 bases, with 12 bases between them. The CDR3 sequence: CASSLVGAASDTQYF. The CDR3 coding sequence is TGTGCCAGCAGCTTAGTTGGGGCAGCCTCAGATACGCAGTATTTT.

This chain connects TRBV20-1 to TRBJ2-1; 13 bases fit TRBD2. CDR1 and CDR2 (germline): DFQATT, SNEGSKA (reference sequence). The CDR3 is 16 residues long. V was pared by 4 bases and J by 8 bases, with 11 bases of the junction left unmatched. The CDR3 loop is CSATDELAGGPHEQFF. The CDR3 nucleotides are TGCAGTGCTACCGACGAACTAGCGGGGGGGCCGCATGAGCAGTTCTTC.

About this clonotype itself: Relative to the germline gene, one junction end is altered; a read error may explain this. The genes are TRBV10-3 and TRBJ1-6, with a possible D match to TRBD1 (6 bases). The V gene's germline CDR1 is ENHRY and CDR2 SYGVKD. CDR3 length equals 12 residues. CDR3 region: CATSLEGDPLHF. CDR3 DNA sequence: TGTGCCACCAGTTTGGAGGGGGATCCCCTCCACTTT.

To note about this clonotype: The junction and the germline gene differ at one end; a read error may be behind it. The J gene is TRBJ2-3, the V gene TRBV29-1; TRBD2 aligns across 13 bases. The CDR3 extends over 14 amino acids. From germline, CDR1 is SQVTM and CDR2 ANQGSEA. CDR3 sequence reads: CSVGTSGATGTQYF. The CDR3 DNA sequence: TGCAGCGTGGGGACTAGCGGGGCTACAGGTACGCAGTATTTT.

This clonotype was counted only a few times. V usage is TRBV20-1 and J usage is TRBJ2-7, with 10 nucleotides matching TRBD2. There are 14 residues in the CDR3. Germline trimming cut 5 bases from V and 4 bases from J; bases unmatched to any gene: 8. From germline, CDR1 is DFQATT and CDR2 SNEGSKA (reference sequence). This CDR3 reads CSASQGTSAYEQYF. CDR3 bases: TGCAGTGCTTCCCAGGGGACTAGCGCTTACGAGCAGTACTTC.

V and J are TRBV29-1 and TRBJ2-1, with 10 bases lining up with TRBD1. Trimming removed 0 bases from V and 7 bases from J; junction bases left unmatched: 6. Germline V gene lookup returns CDR1 SQVTM and CDR2 ANQGSEA. This CDR3 has 15 residues. CDR3 region: CSVEDSGTGVNEQFF. DNA of the CDR3: TGCAGCGTTGAAGATTCCGGGACAGGGGTTAATGAGCAGTTCTTC.